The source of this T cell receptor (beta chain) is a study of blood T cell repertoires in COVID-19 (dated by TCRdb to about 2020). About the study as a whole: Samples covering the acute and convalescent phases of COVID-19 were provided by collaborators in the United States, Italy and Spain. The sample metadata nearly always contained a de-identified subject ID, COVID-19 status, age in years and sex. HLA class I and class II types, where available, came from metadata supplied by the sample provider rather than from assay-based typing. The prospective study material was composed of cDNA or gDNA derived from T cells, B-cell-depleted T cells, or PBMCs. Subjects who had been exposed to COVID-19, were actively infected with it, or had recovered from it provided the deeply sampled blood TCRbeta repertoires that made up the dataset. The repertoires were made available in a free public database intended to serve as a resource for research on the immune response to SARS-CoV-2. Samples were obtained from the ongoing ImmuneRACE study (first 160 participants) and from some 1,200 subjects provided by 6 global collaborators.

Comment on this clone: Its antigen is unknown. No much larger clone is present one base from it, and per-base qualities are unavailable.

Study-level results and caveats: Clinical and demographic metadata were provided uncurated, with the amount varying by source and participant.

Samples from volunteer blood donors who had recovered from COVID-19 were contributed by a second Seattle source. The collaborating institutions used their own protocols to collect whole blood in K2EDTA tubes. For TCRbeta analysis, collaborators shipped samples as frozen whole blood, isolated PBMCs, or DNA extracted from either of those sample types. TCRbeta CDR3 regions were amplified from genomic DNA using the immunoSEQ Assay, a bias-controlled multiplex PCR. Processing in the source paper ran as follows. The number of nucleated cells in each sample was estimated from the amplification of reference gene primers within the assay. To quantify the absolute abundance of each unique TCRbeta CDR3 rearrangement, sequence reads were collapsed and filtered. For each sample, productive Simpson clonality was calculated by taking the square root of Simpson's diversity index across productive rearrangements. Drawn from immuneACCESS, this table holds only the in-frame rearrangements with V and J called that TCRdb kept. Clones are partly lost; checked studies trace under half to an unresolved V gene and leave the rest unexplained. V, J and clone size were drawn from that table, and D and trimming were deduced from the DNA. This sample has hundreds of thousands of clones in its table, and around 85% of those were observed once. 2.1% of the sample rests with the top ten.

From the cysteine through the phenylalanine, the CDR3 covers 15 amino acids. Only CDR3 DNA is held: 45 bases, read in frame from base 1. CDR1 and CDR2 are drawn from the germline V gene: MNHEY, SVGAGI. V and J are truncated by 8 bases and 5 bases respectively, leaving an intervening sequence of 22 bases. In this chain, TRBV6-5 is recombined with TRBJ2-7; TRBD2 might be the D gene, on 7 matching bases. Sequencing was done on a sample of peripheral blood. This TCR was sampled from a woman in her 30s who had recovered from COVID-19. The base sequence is TGTGCCAGCGGTCGGGGGGCAGGGGTAGGGAACGAGCAGTACTTC. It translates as CASGRGAGVGNEQYF.